This TCR beta chain comes out of a study of Ad26.COV2.S vaccination and SARS-CoV-2 variants. Turning to the study itself: Donor participated within the Ad26.COV2.S arm of the COV1001 trial. Study-wide results and caveats: Vaccine recipients had higher spike-specific TCR breadth than placebo recipients. Possibly, TCR breadth and depth analyses underestimated total T cell responses.

Sequenced by immunoSEQ multiplex PCR; TCRdb stores in-frame clones only, minus some. The table lists about 350,000 clones, more than 75% of them singletons. The CDR3 runs 15 residues. V shed 5 bases and J 4 bases; nucleotides not matched to a gene: 10. The germline CDR1 and CDR2 sequences are SGHAT and FQNNGV. To note about this clone: Its antigen remains unknown.

The treatment was: around 19 received Ad26.COV2.S at low or high dose, single or two shots; about five received placebo; per-sample allocation not given. Collection of samples fell on day 63 after the first vaccine or placebo injection. An Ad26 vector expressing Wuhan-strain SARS-CoV-2 spike constituted the vaccine. The source material was peripheral blood, sampled in a trial of Ad26.COV2.S vaccine versus placebo. The chain uses TRBV11-2 and TRBJ1-2; 7 positions match TRBD1. The TCR originated in a person between 18 and 65 years old who received the Ad26.COV2.S COVID-19 vaccine or a placebo. CDR3: CASSVTGTVLYGYTF. CDR3 in DNA: TGTGCCAGCAGCGTCACCGGGACAGTACTCTATGGCTACACCTTC.